The rows below give T cell receptor beta chains drawn from one sample of a study of shared clonotypes between healthy human individuals. The method was immunoSEQ multiplex PCR; TCRdb's version includes in-frame clones alone and lacks a portion of them. The table includes some 630,000 clones, 60% to 80% detected once. Sequencing was performed on memory CD4+ T cells sorted from blood. Receptor source: a woman aged 25 to 45 in good health. Each CDR3 is given with its conserved first and last residue. The D gene is left open where the match is weak. Clone size is given for some rows only: seen once, a few or many times, or a class if the clone is expanded.

abundance: -
v_gene: TRBV28
j_gene: TRBJ1-1
d_gene: -
CDR3aa: CASTQGPKEAFF
CDR3nt: TGTGCCAGCACCCAGGGGCCTAAAGAAGCTTTCTTT

abundance: -
v_gene: TRBV5-1
j_gene: TRBJ2-7
d_gene: TRBD1
CDR3aa: CASSLVQGAYEQYF
CDR3nt: TGCGCCAGCAGCTTGGTTCAGGGGGCCTACGAGCAGTACTTC

abundance: -
v_gene: TRBV28
j_gene: TRBJ2-7
d_gene: TRBD1
CDR3aa: CASSGAGGAHWEQYF
CDR3nt: TGTGCCAGCAGTGGGGCAGGGGGCGCCCACTGGGAGCAGTACTTC

abundance: once
v_gene: TRBV23-1
j_gene: TRBJ1-1
d_gene: TRBD1
CDR3aa: CASSPTGTGEAFF
CDR3nt: TGCGCCAGCAGTCCGACAGGGACCGGAGAAGCTTTCTTT

abundance: -
v_gene: TRBV11-3
j_gene: TRBJ2-5
d_gene: TRBD1
CDR3aa: CASSLGDRGFSDETQYF
CDR3nt: TGTGCCAGCAGCTTGGGGGACAGGGGGTTCTCCGATGAGACCCAGTACTTC

abundance: -
v_gene: TRBV21-1
j_gene: TRBJ1-5
d_gene: -
CDR3aa: CASTTTGNNQPQHF
CDR3nt: TGTGCCAGCACAACTACAGGGAACAATCAGCCCCAGCATTTT

abundance: -
v_gene: TRBV25-1
j_gene: TRBJ1-1
d_gene: TRBD1
CDR3aa: CASRGQGAGAFF
CDR3nt: TGTGCCAGCAGAGGACAGGGGGCTGGAGCTTTCTTT

abundance: -
v_gene: TRBV28
j_gene: TRBJ2-3
d_gene: -
CDR3aa: CASSDSRGSYLQYF
CDR3nt: TGTGCCAGCAGTGACTCCCGGGGCTCCTATCTGCAGTATTTT

abundance: -
v_gene: TRBV28
j_gene: TRBJ1-3
d_gene: TRBD1
CDR3aa: CASTPEGQGGIALGNTIYF
CDR3nt: TGTGCCAGCACCCCCGAGGGACAGGGCGGTATTGCTTTGGGAAACACCATATATTTT

abundance: many
v_gene: TRBV6-1
j_gene: TRBJ2-2
d_gene: TRBD1
CDR3aa: CASSEVTGVPGELFF
CDR3nt: TGTGCCAGCAGTGAGGTGACAGGGGTCCCCGGGGAGCTGTTTTTT

abundance: -
v_gene: TRBV27
j_gene: TRBJ2-1
d_gene: -
CDR3aa: CASSPQRAYNEQFF
CDR3nt: TGTGCCAGCAGCCCGCAGCGGGCCTACAATGAGCAGTTCTTC

abundance: -
v_gene: TRBV30
j_gene: TRBJ2-5
d_gene: -
CDR3aa: CAWSILRGQETQYF
CDR3nt: TGTGCCTGGAGTATCCTCCGCGGGCAAGAGACCCAGTACTTC

abundance: -
v_gene: TRBV5-1
j_gene: TRBJ1-1
d_gene: TRBD1
CDR3aa: CASSVEGQGRYAFF
CDR3nt: TGCGCCAGCAGCGTGGAGGGACAGGGTCGATACGCTTTCTTT

abundance: -
v_gene: TRBV6-5
j_gene: TRBJ1-1
d_gene: -
CDR3aa: CASSYSTWDTEAFF
CDR3nt: TGTGCCAGCAGTTACTCGACGTGGGACACTGAAGCTTTCTTT

abundance: once
v_gene: TRBV19
j_gene: TRBJ2-3
d_gene: TRBD1
CDR3aa: CASSTDRGLGTQYF
CDR3nt: TGTGCCAGTAGTACGGACAGGGGGCTGGGTACGCAGTATTTT

abundance: -
v_gene: TRBV28
j_gene: TRBJ1-5
d_gene: TRBD1
CDR3aa: CASSGPQGGSQHF
CDR3nt: TGTGCCAGCAGTGGCCCCCAGGGGGGGTCCCAGCATTTT

abundance: -
v_gene: TRBV28
j_gene: TRBJ2-7
d_gene: TRBD2
CDR3aa: CASVRRGGSNEQYF
CDR3nt: TGTGCCAGCGTCCGGCGCGGGGGAAGCAACGAGCAGTACTTC

abundance: -
v_gene: TRBV4-2
j_gene: TRBJ1-2
d_gene: TRBD1
CDR3aa: CASNLRGQYYGYTF
CDR3nt: TGTGCCAGCAACCTTAGGGGACAGTATTATGGCTACACCTTC

abundance: -
v_gene: TRBV23-1
j_gene: TRBJ1-3
d_gene: -
CDR3aa: CASRVNRDISVNTIYF
CDR3nt: TGCGCCAGCAGGGTAAACAGGGACATCTCTGTAAACACCATATATTTT

abundance: -
v_gene: TRBV7-6
j_gene: TRBJ1-3
d_gene: TRBD1
CDR3aa: CASSLDQGAMGNTIYF
CDR3nt: TGTGCCAGCAGCTTAGACCAGGGGGCGATGGGAAACACCATATATTTT

abundance: -
v_gene: TRBV19
j_gene: TRBJ2-2
d_gene: TRBD2
CDR3aa: CASNPRLAWDTGELFF
CDR3nt: TGTGCCAGTAACCCCCGACTAGCGTGGGACACCGGGGAGCTGTTTTTT

abundance: -
v_gene: TRBV7-9
j_gene: TRBJ2-7
d_gene: -
CDR3aa: CASSWGDLSSYEQYF
CDR3nt: TGTGCCAGCAGCTGGGGAGATCTGAGCTCCTACGAGCAGTACTTC

abundance: -
v_gene: TRBV11-2
j_gene: TRBJ2-7
d_gene: TRBD2
CDR3aa: CASSELANSYEQYF
CDR3nt: TGTGCCAGCAGCGAACTAGCGAACTCCTACGAGCAGTACTTC

abundance: -
v_gene: TRBV6-1
j_gene: TRBJ2-3
d_gene: -
CDR3aa: CASKAVTDTQYF
CDR3nt: TGTGCCAGCAAAGCAGTTACAGATACGCAGTATTTT

abundance: -
v_gene: TRBV28
j_gene: TRBJ2-7
d_gene: TRBD2
CDR3aa: CASSGGLLYEQYF
CDR3nt: TGTGCCAGCAGTGGGGGACTACTATACGAGCAGTACTTC

abundance: -
v_gene: TRBV11-2
j_gene: TRBJ2-7
d_gene: TRBD2
CDR3aa: CASSLVGGSYEQYF
CDR3nt: TGTGCCAGCAGCTTAGTAGGCGGGAGCTACGAGCAGTACTTC

abundance: -
v_gene: TRBV6-1
j_gene: TRBJ1-2
d_gene: -
CDR3aa: CASPPGPYYGYTF
CDR3nt: TGTGCCAGCCCCCCCGGGCCTTACTATGGCTACACCTTC

abundance: -
v_gene: TRBV5-4
j_gene: TRBJ2-7
d_gene: TRBD1
CDR3aa: CASSWGQGGEQYF
CDR3nt: TGTGCCAGCAGCTGGGGACAGGGTGGTGAGCAGTACTTC

abundance: once
v_gene: TRBV7-2
j_gene: TRBJ1-1
d_gene: -
CDR3aa: CASRVTVNTEAFF
CDR3nt: TGTGCCAGCAGAGTGACAGTGAACACTGAAGCTTTCTTT

abundance: -
v_gene: TRBV4-1
j_gene: TRBJ2-7
d_gene: TRBD1
CDR3aa: CASSQGAPGQGYEQYF
CDR3nt: TGCGCCAGCAGCCAAGGGGCCCCGGGACAGGGCTACGAGCAGTACTTC

abundance: -
v_gene: TRBV27
j_gene: TRBJ2-3
d_gene: TRBD2
CDR3aa: CASSLREGDTQYF
CDR3nt: TGTGCCAGCAGTTTAAGGGAGGGAGATACGCAGTATTTT

abundance: -
v_gene: TRBV6-4
j_gene: TRBJ1-2
d_gene: -
CDR3aa: CASRETAANPANYGYTF
CDR3nt: TGTGCCAGCAGGGAGACAGCCGCTAACCCCGCAAACTATGGCTACACCTTC

abundance: once
v_gene: TRBV5-1
j_gene: TRBJ2-5
d_gene: -
CDR3aa: CASSLASLIEETQYF
CDR3nt: TGCGCCAGCAGCTTGGCCTCCCTCATAGAAGAGACCCAGTACTTC

abundance: -
v_gene: TRBV18
j_gene: TRBJ2-5
d_gene: -
CDR3aa: CASSLDSKETQYF
CDR3nt: TGTGCCAGCTCATTAGACAGTAAAGAGACCCAGTACTTC

abundance: -
v_gene: TRBV5-1
j_gene: TRBJ2-1
d_gene: TRBD1
CDR3aa: CASSPRQGLDEQFF
CDR3nt: TGCGCCAGCAGCCCGCGACAGGGGCTGGATGAGCAGTTCTTC

abundance: -
v_gene: TRBV28
j_gene: TRBJ2-1
d_gene: -
CDR3aa: CASTDRSTITGGEQFF
CDR3nt: TGTGCCAGCACTGATCGCTCGACCATCACCGGGGGTGAGCAGTTCTTC

abundance: few
v_gene: TRBV6-5
j_gene: TRBJ1-5
d_gene: -
CDR3aa: CATHPGRINQPQHF
CDR3nt: TGTGCCACACACCCGGGACGGATAAATCAGCCCCAGCATTTT

abundance: -
v_gene: TRBV7-8
j_gene: TRBJ2-1
d_gene: -
CDR3aa: CASSPGTTFYNEQFF
CDR3nt: TGTGCCAGCAGCCCAGGGACCACATTTTACAATGAGCAGTTCTTC

abundance: few
v_gene: TRBV2
j_gene: TRBJ2-5
d_gene: TRBD1
CDR3aa: CASSEQGQPEETQYF
CDR3nt: TGTGCCAGCAGTGAACAGGGACAGCCCGAAGAGACCCAGTACTTC

abundance: -
v_gene: TRBV7-2
j_gene: TRBJ2-2
d_gene: -
CDR3aa: CASSLGGRAAGELFF
CDR3nt: TGTGCCAGCAGCTTAGGCGGGCGGGCCGCCGGGGAGCTGTTTTTT

abundance: -
v_gene: TRBV28
j_gene: TRBJ2-1
d_gene: TRBD2
CDR3aa: CASSSAAGSSGMVF
CDR3nt: TGTGCCAGCAGTTCCGCGGCGGGGTCTAGCGGGATGGTCTTC